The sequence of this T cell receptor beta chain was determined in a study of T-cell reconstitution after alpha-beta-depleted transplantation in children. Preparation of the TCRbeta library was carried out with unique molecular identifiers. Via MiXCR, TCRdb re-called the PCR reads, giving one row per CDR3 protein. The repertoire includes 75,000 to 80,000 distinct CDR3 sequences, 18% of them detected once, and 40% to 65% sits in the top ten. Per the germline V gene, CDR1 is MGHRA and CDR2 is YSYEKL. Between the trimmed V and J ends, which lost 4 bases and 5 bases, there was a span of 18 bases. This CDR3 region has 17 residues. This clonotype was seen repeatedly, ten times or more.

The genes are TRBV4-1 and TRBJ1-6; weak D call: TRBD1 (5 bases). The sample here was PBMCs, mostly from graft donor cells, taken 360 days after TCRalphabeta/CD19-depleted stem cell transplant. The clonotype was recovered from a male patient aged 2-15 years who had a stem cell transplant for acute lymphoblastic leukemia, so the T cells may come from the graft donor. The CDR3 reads CASSPRHRSDNNSPLHF. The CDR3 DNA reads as TGCGCCAGCAGCCCCCGCCACAGGTCTGATAATAATTCACCCCTCCACTTT.